This TCR beta chain is from a study of T cell responses to AZD1222 COVID-19 vaccine. Study-level background: Pooling was applied to second doses at about 4 or about 12 weeks. Study-wide results and limits: CD4 TCRs associated with vaccination spanned spike, dominating at 160-218 and 743-854. Clonal diversity may have been underestimated, and the donors were mostly white British, with more females than males. All repertoire sampling was performed exclusively after the peak T cell response.

This clone was counted between two and nine times. What it binds is not known. Between the trimmed V and J ends, which lost 6 bases and 3 bases, there was a span of 17 bases. Germline CDR1 is SNHLY and CDR2 is FYNNEI. This CDR3 comprises 15 residues. Using immunoSEQ multiplex PCR, the repertoire was profiled, and TCRdb retains in-frame clones only, with some absent. The table records about 85,000 clones, 70% to 90% of them present only once. The chain links TRBV2 to TRBJ1-1; perhaps TRBD1 as D (6 bases). Sequences were derived from peripheral blood, sampled on day 0 of AZD1222 vaccination. This TCR was recovered from an adult in good health. Written as DNA, the CDR3 is TGTGCCAGCAGATACAGGGAAGCGGGCCACACTGAAGCTTTCTTT. It encodes CASRYREAGHTEAFF.